Listed here are 5 T cell receptor beta chains from one sample, sequenced in a study of CD8 T cells in ankylosing spondylitis. General study results and limits: There was a TCR beta motif, made of 7 or 8 highly homologous variants, that appeared characteristic of ankylosing spondylitis blood.

TCRdb itself ran the 5' RACE reads through MiXCR, one entry per CDR3 protein. The sample lists about 800,000 distinct CDR3 sequences; about 11% were seen once. These TCRs are of unknown antigen specificity. Sequencing was performed on blood, either unsorted or a sorted T cell fraction (not recorded which). These receptors were taken from a male donor with ankylosing spondylitis.

This clonotype was recorded at least ten times. This chain links TRBV4-3 with TRBJ1-4, with D unresolved. Trimming cost V 8 bases and J 8 bases, with 15 bases left between them. CDR3 length: 13 amino acids. Germline CDR1 LGHNA, CDR2 YSLEER. The chain's CDR3 is CASGMDVGEKLFF. The CDR3 DNA reads as TGCGCCAGCGGGATGGACGTAGGAGAAAAACTGTTTTTT.

The rearrangement joins TRBV20-1 to TRBJ2-5; a possible D gene is TRBD2 (6 bases). Germline V gene sequence: CDR1 DFQATT, CDR2 SNEGSKA (reference sequence). CDR3 size: 11 residues. Deletions cut 6 bases from V and 7 bases from J, with 12 bases between. CDR3 sequence reads: CSAAAEGTQYF. In nucleotides, the CDR3 is TGCAGTGCCGCCGCGGAGGGGACCCAGTACTTC.

This clonotype appeared a few times. The chain uses TRBV6-5 and TRBJ1-5, with 8 nucleotides matching TRBD1. The CDR3 spans 14 residues. The V gene's germline CDR1 is MNHEY and CDR2 SVGAGI. V lost 4 bases to trimming and J lost 5 bases; unmatched junction nucleotides: 4. This CDR3 reads CASSSVQGDQPQHF. CDR3 nucleotide sequence: TGTGCCAGCAGTTCTGTACAGGGGGATCAGCCCCAGCATTTT.

This clonotype showed up just a few times. This chain connects TRBV20-1 to TRBJ2-1, with 8 bases fitting TRBD1. Per germline, CDR1 DFQATT and CDR2 SNEGSKA (reference sequence). The CDR3 runs 17 residues. J gave up 7 bases and V 3 bases, and 17 bases lay outside the gene matches. CDR3 DNA sequence: TGCAGTGCTAGTCGGTCCGCAGGGGGCTCCGGTGGGAATGAGCAGTTCTTC. It yields the protein CSASRSAGGSGGNEQFF.

The chain joins TRBV7-2 to TRBJ1-1; D uncertain. Trimming shortened V by 0 bases and J by 4 bases, and 9 bases separated the two germline ends. CDR1 is SGHTA and CDR2 is FQGNSA in the germline V gene. The CDR3 runs 14 residues. CDR3 sequence: CASSLAIGFTEAFF. In DNA form, the CDR3 reads TGTGCCAGCAGCTTAGCAATAGGGTTCACTGAAGCTTTCTTT.